This T cell receptor beta chain was recovered during a study of blood T cell repertoires in COVID-19. With V trimmed by 7 bases and J by 8 bases, 6 bases remained unmatched. The CDR3 has 15 residues. CDR1 is SGHRS and CDR2 is YFSETQ in the germline V gene. The repertoire was sequenced with immunoSEQ multiplex PCR; TCRdb's copy has only in-frame clones and lacks some. Here the sample spans about 300,000 clones, about 87% being singletons. This sequence was found in a man aged 65-85 years with acute or convalescent COVID-19. J is TRBJ2-1 and V is TRBV5-1, with TRBD2 matching 16 bases. What was sequenced was peripheral blood. The CDR3 DNA follows: TGCGCCAGCCGAGAGGGACTAGCGGGAGGGGATGAGCAGTTCTTC. Its protein product is CASREGLAGGDEQFF.